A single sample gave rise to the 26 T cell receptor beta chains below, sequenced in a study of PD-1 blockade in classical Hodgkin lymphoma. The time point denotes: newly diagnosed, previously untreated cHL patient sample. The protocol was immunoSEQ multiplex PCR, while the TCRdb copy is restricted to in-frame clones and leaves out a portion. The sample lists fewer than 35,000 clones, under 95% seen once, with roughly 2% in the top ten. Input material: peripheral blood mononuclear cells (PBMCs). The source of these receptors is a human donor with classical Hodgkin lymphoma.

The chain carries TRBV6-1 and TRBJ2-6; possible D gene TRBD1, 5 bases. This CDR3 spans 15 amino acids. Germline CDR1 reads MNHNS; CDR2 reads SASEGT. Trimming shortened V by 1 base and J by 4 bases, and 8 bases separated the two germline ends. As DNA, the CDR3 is TGTGCCAGCAGTGAAGAGGGGCTGGGGGCCAACGTCCTGACTTTC. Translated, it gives CASSEEGLGANVLTF.

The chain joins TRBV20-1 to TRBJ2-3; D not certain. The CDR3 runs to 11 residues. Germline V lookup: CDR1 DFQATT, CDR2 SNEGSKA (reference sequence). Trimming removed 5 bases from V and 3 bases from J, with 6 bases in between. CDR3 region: CSAVRTDTQYF. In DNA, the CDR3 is TGCAGTGCTGTGCGAACAGATACGCAGTATTTT.

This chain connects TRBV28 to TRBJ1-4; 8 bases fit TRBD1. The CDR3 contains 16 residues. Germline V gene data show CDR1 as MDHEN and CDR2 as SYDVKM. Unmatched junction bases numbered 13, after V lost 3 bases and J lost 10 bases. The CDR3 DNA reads TGTGCCAGCAGTTTCGATTGGGGGGGACAGGAACGAAAACTGTTTTTT. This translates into CASSFDWGGQERKLFF. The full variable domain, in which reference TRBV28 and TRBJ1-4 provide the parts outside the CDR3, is DVKVTQSSRYLVKRTGEKVFLECVQDMDHENMFWYRQDPGLGLRLIYFSYDVKMKEKGDIPEGYSVSREKKERFSLILESASTNQTSMYLCASSFDWGGQERKLFFGSGTQLSVL.

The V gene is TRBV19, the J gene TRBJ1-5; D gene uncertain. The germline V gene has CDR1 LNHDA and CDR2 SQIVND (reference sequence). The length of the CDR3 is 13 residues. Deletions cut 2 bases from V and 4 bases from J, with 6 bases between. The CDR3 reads CASSIKFNQPQHF. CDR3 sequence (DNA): TGTGCCAGTAGTATAAAGTTTAATCAGCCCCAGCATTTT.

DNA of the CDR3: TGTGCCAGCAGCTTAGAGGGAAATCAACAGCCCCAGCATTTT. Translated, it gives CASSLEGNQQPQHF. The chain carries TRBV7-8 and TRBJ1-5, with unresolved D. With 1 base removed from V and 7 bases from J, the gap between germline ends came to 11 bases. CDR1 is SGHVS and CDR2 is FQNEAQ in the germline V gene. The CDR3 is 14 amino acids. The full variable domain, rest sourced from reference TRBV7-8 and TRBJ1-5, is GAGVSQSPRYKVAKRGQDVALRCDPISGHVSLFWYQQALGQGPEFLTYFQNEAQLDKSGLPSDRFFAERPEGSVSTLKIQRTQQEDSAVYLCASSLEGNQQPQHFGDGTRLSIL.

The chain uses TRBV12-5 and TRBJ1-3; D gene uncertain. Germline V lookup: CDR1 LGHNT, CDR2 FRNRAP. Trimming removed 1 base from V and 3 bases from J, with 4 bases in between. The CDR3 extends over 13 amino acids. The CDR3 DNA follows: TGTGCTAGTGGTTTGGAAGATGGAAACACCATATATTTT. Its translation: CASGLEDGNTIYF.

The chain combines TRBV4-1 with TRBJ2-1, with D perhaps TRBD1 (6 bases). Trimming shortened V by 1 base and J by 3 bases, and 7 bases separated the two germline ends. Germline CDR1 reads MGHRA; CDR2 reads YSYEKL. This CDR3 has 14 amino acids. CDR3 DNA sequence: TGCGCCAGCAGCCAAGGGACAGTCTACAATGAGCAGTTCTTC. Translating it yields CASSQGTVYNEQFF.

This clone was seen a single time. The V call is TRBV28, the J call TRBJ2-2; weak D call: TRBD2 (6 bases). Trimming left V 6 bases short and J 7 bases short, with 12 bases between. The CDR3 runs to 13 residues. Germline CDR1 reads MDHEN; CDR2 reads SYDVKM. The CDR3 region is CASRETRIGELFF. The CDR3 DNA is TGTGCCAGCAGGGAGACTAGGATCGGGGAGCTGTTTTTT.

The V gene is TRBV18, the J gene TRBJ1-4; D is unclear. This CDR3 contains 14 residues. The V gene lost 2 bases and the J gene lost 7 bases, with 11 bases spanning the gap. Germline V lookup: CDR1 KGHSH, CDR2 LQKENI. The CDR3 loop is CASSPSIQIEKLFF. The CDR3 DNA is TGTGCCAGCTCACCATCTATACAGATTGAAAAACTGTTTTTT.

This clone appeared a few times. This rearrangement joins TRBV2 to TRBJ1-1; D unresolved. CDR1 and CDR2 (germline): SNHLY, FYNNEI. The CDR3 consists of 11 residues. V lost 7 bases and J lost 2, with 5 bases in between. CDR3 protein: CASTVNTEAFF. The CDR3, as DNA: TGTGCCAGCACGGTTAACACTGAAGCTTTCTTT.

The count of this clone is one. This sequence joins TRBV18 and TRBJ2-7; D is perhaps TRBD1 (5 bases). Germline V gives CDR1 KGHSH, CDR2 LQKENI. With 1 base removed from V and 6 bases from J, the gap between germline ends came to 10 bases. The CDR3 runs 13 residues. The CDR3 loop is CASSPLFRAEQYF. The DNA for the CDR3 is TGTGCCAGCTCACCACTCTTCAGGGCCGAGCAGTACTTC.

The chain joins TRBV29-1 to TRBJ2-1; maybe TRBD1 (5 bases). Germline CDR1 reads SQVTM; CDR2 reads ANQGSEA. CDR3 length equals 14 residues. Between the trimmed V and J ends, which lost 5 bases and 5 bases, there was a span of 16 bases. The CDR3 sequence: CSVFLGLTNNEQFF. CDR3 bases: TGCAGCGTTTTCTTGGGGCTGACAAACAATGAGCAGTTCTTC.

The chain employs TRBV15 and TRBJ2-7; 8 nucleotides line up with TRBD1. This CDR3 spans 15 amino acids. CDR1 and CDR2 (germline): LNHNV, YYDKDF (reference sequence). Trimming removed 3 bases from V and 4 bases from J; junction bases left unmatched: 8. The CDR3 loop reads CATSRDRVGPYEQYF. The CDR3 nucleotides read TGTGCCACCAGCAGGGACAGGGTGGGCCCGTACGAGCAGTACTTC.

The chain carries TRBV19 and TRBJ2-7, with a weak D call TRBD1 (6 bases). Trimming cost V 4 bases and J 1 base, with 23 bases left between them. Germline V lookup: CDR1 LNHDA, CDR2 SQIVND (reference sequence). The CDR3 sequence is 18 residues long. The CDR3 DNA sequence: TGTGCCAGTAGTAGCGCAACACGTTCGGGACATGCATCCTACGAGCAGTACTTC. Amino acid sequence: CASSSATRSGHASYEQYF.

The chain's CDR3 is CASSEEGISTDTQYF. DNA for the CDR3: TGTGCCAGCAGTGAAGAAGGAATTAGCACAGATACGCAGTATTTT. The rearrangement links TRBV2 to TRBJ2-3, with D hard to call. This CDR3 has 15 amino acids. Trimming removed 1 base at V and 0 bases at J, with 8 bases between. The germline V gene has CDR1 SNHLY and CDR2 FYNNEI.

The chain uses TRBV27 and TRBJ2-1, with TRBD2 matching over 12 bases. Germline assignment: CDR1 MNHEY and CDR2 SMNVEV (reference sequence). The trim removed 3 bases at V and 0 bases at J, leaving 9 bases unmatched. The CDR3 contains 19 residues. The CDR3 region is CASSFNGLAGISSYNEQFF. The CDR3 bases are TGTGCCAGCAGTTTCAACGGACTAGCGGGGATTAGCTCCTACAATGAGCAGTTCTTC.

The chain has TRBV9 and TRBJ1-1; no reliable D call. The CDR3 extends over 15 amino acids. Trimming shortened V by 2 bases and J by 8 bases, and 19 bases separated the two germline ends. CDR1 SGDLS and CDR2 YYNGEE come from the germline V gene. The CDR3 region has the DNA TGTGCCAGCAGCGTCGGTCCGGGGTGGGGTGAAGAAGCTTTCTTT. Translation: CASSVGPGWGEEAFF.

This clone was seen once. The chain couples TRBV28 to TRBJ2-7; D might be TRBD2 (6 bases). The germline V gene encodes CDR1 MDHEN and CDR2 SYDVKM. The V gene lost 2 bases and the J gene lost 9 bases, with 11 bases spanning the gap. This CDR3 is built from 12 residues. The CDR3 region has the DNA TGTGCCAGCAGTTTAGGAGGGAGAGGGCAGTACTTC. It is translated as CASSLGGRGQYF.

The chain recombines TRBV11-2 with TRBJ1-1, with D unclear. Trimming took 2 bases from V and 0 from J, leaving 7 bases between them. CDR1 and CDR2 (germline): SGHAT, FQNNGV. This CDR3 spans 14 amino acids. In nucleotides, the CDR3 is TGTGCCAGCAGCTTAATGGGTGTGAACACTGAAGCTTTCTTT. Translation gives CASSLMGVNTEAFF.

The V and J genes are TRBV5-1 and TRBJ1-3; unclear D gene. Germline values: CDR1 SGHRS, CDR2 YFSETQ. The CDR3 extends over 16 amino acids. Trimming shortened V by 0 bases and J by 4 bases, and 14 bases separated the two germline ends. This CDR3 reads CASSLGDEPGGNTIYF. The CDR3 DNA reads TGCGCCAGCAGCTTGGGTGACGAGCCGGGGGGAAACACCATATATTTT.

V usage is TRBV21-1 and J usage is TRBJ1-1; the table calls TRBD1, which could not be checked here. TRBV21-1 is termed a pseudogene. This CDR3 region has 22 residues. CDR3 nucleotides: TGTGCCAGTGAGGAAACCCTAAAGGGGAATCAGTCCCGGGACAGGGGTTTCACTGAAGCTTTCTTT. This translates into CASEETLKGNQSRDRGFTEAFF.

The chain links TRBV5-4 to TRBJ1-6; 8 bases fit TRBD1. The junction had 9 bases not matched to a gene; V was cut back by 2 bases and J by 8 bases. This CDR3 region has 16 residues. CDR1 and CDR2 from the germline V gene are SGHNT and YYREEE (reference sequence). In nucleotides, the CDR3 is TGTGCCAGCAGCTTATCTTCAGGGGGCGACGATTCACCCCTCCACTTT. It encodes CASSLSSGGDDSPLHF.

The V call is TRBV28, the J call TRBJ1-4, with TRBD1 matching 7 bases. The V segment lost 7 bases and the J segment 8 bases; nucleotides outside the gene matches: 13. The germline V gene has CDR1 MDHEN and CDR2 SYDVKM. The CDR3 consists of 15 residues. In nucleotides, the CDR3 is TGTGCCAGCACCCAAGGGGGACAGTCGAGGGAAAAACTGTTTTTT. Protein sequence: CASTQGGQSREKLFF.

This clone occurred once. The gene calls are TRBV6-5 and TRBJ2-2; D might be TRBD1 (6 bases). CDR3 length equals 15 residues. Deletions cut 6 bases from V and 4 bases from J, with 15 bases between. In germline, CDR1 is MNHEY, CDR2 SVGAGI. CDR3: CASRRHGTRTGELFF. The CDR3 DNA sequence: TGTGCCAGCAGACGACACGGGACACGCACCGGGGAGCTGTTTTTT.

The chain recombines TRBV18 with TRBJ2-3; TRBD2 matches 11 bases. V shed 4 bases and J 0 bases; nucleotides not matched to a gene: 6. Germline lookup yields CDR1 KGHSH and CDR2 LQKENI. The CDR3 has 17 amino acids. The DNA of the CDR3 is TGTGCCAGCTCACGATGGACTAGCGGGTCCAGCACAGATACGCAGTATTTT. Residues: CASSRWTSGSSTDTQYF.

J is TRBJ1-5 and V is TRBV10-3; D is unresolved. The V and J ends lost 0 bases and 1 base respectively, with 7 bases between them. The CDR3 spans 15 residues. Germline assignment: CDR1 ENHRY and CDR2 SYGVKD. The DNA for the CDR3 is TGTGCCATCAGTGAGTCGCCGGGGAGCAATCAGCCCCAGCATTTT. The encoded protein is CAISESPGSNQPQHF.